These 27 T cell receptor beta chains were all obtained from the same sample, sequenced in a study of Ad26.COV2.S vaccination and SARS-CoV-2 variants. The data were produced by immunoSEQ multiplex PCR, yet TCRdb's version contains in-frame clones alone and is incomplete. This table has 200,000 to 250,000 clones, 85% to 90% appearing once. The treatment: some 20 received Ad26.COV2.S at low or high dose, single or two shots; roughly five received placebo; per-sample allocation not given. The samples date from day 63 after the first vaccine or placebo injection. The sequencing used peripheral blood, collected in a trial of Ad26.COV2.S vaccine versus placebo. The receptors were gathered from a person aged 18-60 years who received the Ad26.COV2.S COVID-19 vaccine or a placebo.

The chain joins TRBV28 to TRBJ2-7; no firm D call. CDR1 is MDHEN, CDR2 SYDVKM, per germline. The CDR3 loop spans 13 amino acids. V shed 6 bases and J shed 2 bases, with 11 bases lying between them. The CDR3 reads CASRTGLPYEQYF. The DNA of the CDR3 is TGTGCCAGCAGAACGGGCCTCCCCTACGAGCAGTACTTC.

The genes are TRBV7-9 and TRBJ2-2; D gene ambiguous. From germline, CDR1 is SEHNR and CDR2 FQNEAQ (reference sequence). The CDR3 length is 12 residues. The V and J ends lost 3 bases and 6 bases respectively, with 5 bases between them. This chain's CDR3 is CASSFTAGELFF. The DNA for the CDR3 is TGTGCCAGCAGCTTTACGGCCGGGGAGCTGTTTTTT.

Here the CDR3 reads CASRGTDFYGYTF. In nucleotides, the CDR3 is TGTGCCAGCAGGGGGACAGACTTCTATGGCTACACCTTC. The rearrangement uses TRBV27 and TRBJ1-2; 7 positions agree with TRBD1. Germline CDR1 and CDR2: MNHEY and SMNVEV (reference sequence). This CDR3 spans 13 amino acids. Losses at the gene ends were 6 bases for V and 4 bases for J; bases not matched to a gene: 5.

The chain links TRBV28 to TRBJ1-1, with D hard to call. CDR3 length: 12 residues. Germline values: CDR1 MDHEN, CDR2 SYDVKM. The V gene lost 5 bases and the J gene lost 5 bases, with 9 bases spanning the gap. The CDR3 protein is CASSISLTEAFF. The CDR3 DNA sequence: TGTGCCAGCAGTATCTCGTTAACTGAAGCTTTCTTT.

This chain uses TRBV15 with TRBJ2-3; perhaps TRBD2 as D (5 bases). CDR3 length equals 12 residues. V was pared by 8 bases and J by 4 bases, with 10 bases between. CDR1 and CDR2 from the germline V gene are LNHNV and YYDKDF (reference sequence). The CDR3 loop reads CATLGSPDTQYF. CDR3 nucleotides: TGTGCCACCCTGGGGAGCCCAGATACGCAGTATTTT.

This chain links TRBV19 with TRBJ1-5; maybe TRBD1 (5 bases). V shed 1 base and J shed 0 bases, with 7 bases lying between them. The CDR3 runs to 15 residues. Germline CDR1 is LNHDA and CDR2 is SQIVND (reference sequence). The chain's CDR3 is CASSIGGISNQPQHF. The CDR3 DNA is TGTGCCAGTAGTATAGGGGGCATTAGCAATCAGCCCCAGCATTTT.

V and J are TRBV15 and TRBJ2-5, with D perhaps given as TRBD1 or TRBD2 (5 bases each). The CDR3 totals 13 residues. V lost 2 bases and J 5 bases, leaving 9 bases between the germline ends. Germline CDR1 LNHNV, CDR2 YYDKDF (reference sequence). CDR3 sequence: CATSRMGPETQYF. The CDR3 DNA is TGTGCCACCAGCAGAATGGGACCCGAGACCCAGTACTTC.

The rearrangement links TRBV5-1 to TRBJ1-3; TRBD1 is a possible D gene (6 bases). Germline values: CDR1 SGHRS, CDR2 YFSETQ. CDR3 length: 15 residues. Trimming pared 0 bases from V and 3 bases from J, leaving 10 bases between. The CDR3 DNA reads TGCGCCAGCAGCTTGGATATCAGGGGTGGAAACACCATATATTTT. It encodes CASSLDIRGGNTIYF.

The chain combines TRBV4-3 with TRBJ1-1; D is undetermined. Germline V gives CDR1 LGHNA, CDR2 YSLEER. CDR3 length: 15 residues. The ends were cut back, 1 base at V and 3 bases at J, with 12 bases in the middle. Here the CDR3 DNA reads TGCGCCAGCAGCCAAGGTGGCCGTTTTGACACTGAAGCTTTCTTT. Its protein is CASSQGGRFDTEAFF.

This clone was detected a few times. V and J are TRBV5-1 and TRBJ1-1; no firm D call. The CDR3 spans 13 residues. CDR1 and CDR2 (germline): SGHRS, YFSETQ. The ends were cut back, 7 bases at V and 1 base at J, with 11 bases in the middle. This CDR3 reads CASAGGQNTEAFF. The CDR3 DNA is TGCGCCAGCGCTGGTGGGCAGAACACTGAAGCTTTCTTT.

The V call is TRBV10-3, the J call TRBJ2-1; D may be TRBD2 (6 bases). Germline assignment: CDR1 ENHRY and CDR2 SYGVKD. Deletions cut 4 bases from V and 13 bases from J, with 14 bases between. The CDR3 is 12 residues long. The CDR3 DNA reads TGTGCCATCAGTGGGGATAGCGGTGAACAGTTCTTC. This gives the protein CAISGDSGEQFF.

The chain employs TRBV6-2 or TRBV6-3 and TRBJ2-1; D is perhaps TRBD2 (5 bases). This CDR3 spans 17 amino acids. The germline V and J ends were trimmed by 6 bases and 7 bases, with 25 bases remaining between them. Germline loops: CDR1 MNHEY, CDR2 SVGEGT. The CDR3 nucleotides are TGTGCCAGCAGCCCGCGAAGTAGGACTTTCATAAGTAATGAGCAGTTCTTC. Amino acid sequence: CASSPRSRTFISNEQFF.

The chain joins TRBV10-3 to TRBJ1-2; perhaps TRBD1 as D (6 bases). V lost 0 bases to trimming and J lost 5 bases, with 16 bases between them. This CDR3 region has 16 residues. Germline V gives CDR1 ENHRY, CDR2 SYGVKD. The DNA of the CDR3 is TGTGCCATCAGTGAGTCGATAACAGGGAGGGAGTATGGCTACACCTTC. This codes for CAISESITGREYGYTF.

The chain couples TRBV5-1 to TRBJ2-2; 7 bases fit TRBD1. The germline V gene encodes CDR1 SGHRS and CDR2 YFSETQ. V trimming: 3 bases; J trimming: 5 bases; junction bases outside the gene matches: 10. This CDR3 region has 16 residues. The CDR3 is CASSSDPTGKTGELFF. CDR3 DNA: TGCGCCAGCAGCTCAGATCCGACAGGGAAAACCGGGGAGCTGTTTTTT.

The rearrangement joins TRBV27 to TRBJ2-7; 9 bases agree with TRBD1. The CDR3 contains 17 residues. The V segment lost 3 bases and the J segment 3 bases; nucleotides outside the gene matches: 12. Per the germline V gene, CDR1 is MNHEY and CDR2 is SMNVEV (reference sequence). The CDR3 nucleotides are TGTGCCAGCAGTTTCAGGAGAGTCCGGGACAGGGACTACGAGCAGTACTTC. Translating gives CASSFRRVRDRDYEQYF.

The chain uses TRBV5-5 and TRBJ1-6; TRBD1 aligns across 7 bases. Per germline, CDR1 SGHKS and CDR2 YYEKEE (reference sequence). This CDR3 is built from 15 residues. V was pared by 0 bases and J by 9 bases, with 6 bases of the junction left unmatched. CDR3: CASSLVAGGSSPLHF. The DNA for the CDR3 is TGTGCCAGCAGCTTGGTGGCAGGGGGAAGTTCACCCCTCCACTTT.

The chain joins TRBV19 to TRBJ1-1; no firm D call. CDR1 is LNHDA and CDR2 is SQIVND in the germline V gene (reference sequence). V was shortened by 3 bases and J by 2 bases, with 13 bases between the two germline ends. This CDR3 contains 15 residues. CDR3 sequence (DNA): TGTGCCAGTAGTATTCCGGGCCAGACCAACACTGAAGCTTTCTTT. This gives the protein CASSIPGQTNTEAFF.

The chain is built from TRBV7-2 and TRBJ1-6; 9 nucleotides match TRBD1. The CDR3 is 15 residues long. CDR1 and CDR2 from the germline V gene are SGHTA and FQGNSA. Germline trimming cut 10 bases from V and 13 bases from J; bases unmatched to any gene: 17. For the CDR3, the DNA is TGTGCCATCTCCAGGGAGGGACAGGGCCTCCAGCCCCTCCACTTT. Protein product: CAISREGQGLQPLHF.

The gene calls are TRBV30 and TRBJ1-5; D is undetermined. Germline lookup yields CDR1 GTSNPN and CDR2 SVGIG (reference sequence). V gave up 2 bases and J gave up 3 bases, with 11 bases separating them. This CDR3 has 14 residues. The CDR3, as DNA: TGTGCCTGGAGTCCATCGACAATCAATCAGCCCCAGCATTTT. This codes for CAWSPSTINQPQHF.

The rearrangement links TRBV6-6 to TRBJ2-7, with D unresolved. Between the trimmed V and J ends, which lost 4 bases and 0 bases, there was a span of 4 bases. Germline loops: CDR1 MNHNY, CDR2 SVGAGI (reference sequence). CDR3 length equals 12 residues. The CDR3 DNA reads as TGTGCCAGCAGTTCTGGCTCCTACGAGCAGTACTTC. This gives the protein CASSSGSYEQYF.

This chain uses TRBV7-2 with TRBJ2-7; D might be TRBD1 (6 bases). The germline CDR1 and CDR2 sequences are SGHTA and FQGNSA. The CDR3 is 14 amino acids. V lost 5 bases, J lost 5 bases, and 16 bases lay in between. CDR3 nucleotides: TGTGCCAGCAGCCACCAACCGGGACAAGACGAGCAGTACTTC. This gives the protein CASSHQPGQDEQYF.

The V and J genes are TRBV28 and TRBJ2-6; D could derive from TRBD1 or TRBD2 (5 bases each). This CDR3 spans 15 amino acids. V was clipped by 8 bases and J by 4 bases, with 15 bases between them. CDR1 and CDR2 from the germline V gene are MDHEN and SYDVKM. CDR3 sequence reads: CASAGASLGANVLTF. The DNA for the CDR3 is TGTGCCAGCGCCGGGGCTTCTCTGGGGGCCAACGTCCTGACTTTC. Together with reference TRBV28 and TRBJ2-6, the CDR3 gives the full variable domain: DVKVTQSSRYLVKRTGEKVFLECVQDMDHENMFWYRQDPGLGLRLIYFSYDVKMKEKGDIPEGYSVSREKKERFSLILESASTNQTSMYLCASAGASLGANVLTFGAGSRLTVL.

This clone was counted between two and nine times. The chain joins TRBV30 to TRBJ2-3; unclear D gene. CDR1 GTSNPN and CDR2 SVGIG come from the germline V gene (reference sequence). The CDR3 contains 14 residues. Trimming left V 2 bases short and J 4 bases short, with 13 bases between. CDR3 sequence: CAWSNKGWADTQYF. In DNA, the CDR3 is TGTGCCTGGAGTAACAAAGGGTGGGCAGATACGCAGTATTTT.

V and J are TRBV29-1 and TRBJ2-3; D gene ambiguous. V shed 3 bases and J shed 2 bases, with 6 bases lying between them. The CDR3 totals 12 residues. From germline, CDR1 is SQVTM and CDR2 ANQGSEA. CDR3 residues: CSVEISTDTQYF. In nucleotides, the CDR3 is TGCAGCGTTGAGATCTCCACAGATACGCAGTATTTT.

The V call is TRBV6-5, the J call TRBJ1-4; 7 bases map to TRBD1. The CDR3 totals 12 residues. The germline V gene encodes CDR1 MNHEY and CDR2 SVGAGI. Unmatched junction bases numbered 9, after V lost 6 bases and J lost 14 bases. This chain's CDR3 is CASRSDRDILFF. The CDR3 DNA reads TGTGCCAGCAGATCCGACAGGGACATCCTGTTTTTT.

This clone was counted only a few times. The chain employs TRBV7-8 and TRBJ1-3, with D hard to call. The CDR3 runs to 12 residues. Trimming removed 1 base from V and 16 bases from J, with 14 bases in between. Germline lookup yields CDR1 SGHVS and CDR2 FQNEAQ. The DNA for the CDR3 is TGTGCCAGCAGCTTAGTTTGGAACCCTCGGTATTTT. This gives the protein CASSLVWNPRYF.

J is TRBJ1-1 and V is TRBV29-1; D gene ambiguous. The CDR3 has 11 residues. Germline lookup yields CDR1 SQVTM and CDR2 ANQGSEA. Between the trimmed V and J ends, which lost 5 bases and 4 bases, there was a span of 8 bases. CDR3 in DNA: TGCAGCGTTTCGGATGGCACTGAAGCTTTCTTT. Protein sequence: CSVSDGTEAFF.